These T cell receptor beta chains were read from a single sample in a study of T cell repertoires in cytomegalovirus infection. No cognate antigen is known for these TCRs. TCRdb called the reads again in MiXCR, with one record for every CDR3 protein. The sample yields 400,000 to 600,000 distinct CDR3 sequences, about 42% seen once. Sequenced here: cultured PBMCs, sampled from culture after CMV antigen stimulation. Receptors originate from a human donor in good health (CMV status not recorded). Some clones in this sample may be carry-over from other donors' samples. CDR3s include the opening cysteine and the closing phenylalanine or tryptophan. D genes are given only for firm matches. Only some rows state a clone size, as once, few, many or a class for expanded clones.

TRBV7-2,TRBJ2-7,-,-,CASSLAGSLNEQYF,TGTGCCAGCAGCTTAGCCGGTTCGTTAAACGAGCAGTACTTC
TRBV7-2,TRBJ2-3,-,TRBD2,CASSLRAPGGETQYF,TGTGCCAGCAGCCTCCGGGCCCCTGGGGGGGAGACGCAGTATTTT
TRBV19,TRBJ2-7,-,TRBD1,CARSSRGQGFYEQYF,TGTGCCAGATCTTCTAGGGGACAGGGGTTTTACGAGCAGTACTTC
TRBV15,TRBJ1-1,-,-,CATSRGLVNTEAFF,TGTGCCACCAGCAGGGGACTCGTGAACACTGAAGCTTTCTTT
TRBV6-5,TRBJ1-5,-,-,CASSYDYYQPQHF,TGTGCCAGCAGTTACGACTACTATCAGCCCCAGCATTTT
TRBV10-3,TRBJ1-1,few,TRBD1,CAINAGTGGTEAFF,TGTGCCATCAACGCCGGGACAGGGGGCACTGAAGCTTTCTTT
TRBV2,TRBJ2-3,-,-,CASRTQSHTDTQYF,TGTGCCAGCAGGACTCAGTCGCACACAGATACGCAGTATTTT
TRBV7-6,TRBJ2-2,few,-,CASSPNEGGELFF,TGTGCCAGCAGCCCTAACGAGGGCGGGGAGCTGTTTTTT
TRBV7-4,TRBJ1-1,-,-,CASRDLRGGGTEAFF,TGTGCCAGCAGAGACTTGCGTGGGGGGGGCACTGAAGCTTTCTTT
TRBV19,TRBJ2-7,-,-,CASPGLAEPTYEQYF,TGTGCCAGTCCTGGGTTGGCAGAACCAACCTACGAGCAGTACTTC
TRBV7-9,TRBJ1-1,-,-,CASEQEVIEAFF,TGTGCCAGCGAACAGGAGGTGATTGAAGCTTTCTTT
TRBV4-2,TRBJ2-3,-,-,CASSQGGPPPDTQYF,TGTGCCAGCAGCCAAGGAGGACCTCCCCCAGATACGCAGTATTTT
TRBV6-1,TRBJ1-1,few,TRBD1,CASGDRKGAEAFF,TGTGCCAGCGGGGACAGGAAGGGCGCTGAAGCTTTCTTT
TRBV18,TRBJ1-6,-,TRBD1,CASSGDRAMDSPLHF,TGTGCCAGCTCAGGGGACAGGGCTATGGATTCACCCCTCCACTTT
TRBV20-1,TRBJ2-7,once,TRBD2,CSASRGRAYEQYF,TGCAGTGCTAGCCGGGGGAGGGCCTACGAGCAGTACTTC
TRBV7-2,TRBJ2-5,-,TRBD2,CASSLVWTASGQETQYF,TGTGCCAGCAGCTTAGTGTGGACGGCTAGCGGACAAGAGACCCAGTACTTC
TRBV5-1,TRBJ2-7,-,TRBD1,CASSFGTGFDEQYF,TGCGCCAGCAGCTTTGGGACAGGGTTCGACGAGCAGTACTTC
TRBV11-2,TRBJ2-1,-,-,CASSHRTAWRNEQFF,TGTGCCAGCAGCCACCGGACTGCGTGGCGCAATGAGCAGTTCTTC
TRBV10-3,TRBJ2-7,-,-,CAISAGGEQYF,TGTGCCATCAGTGCTGGGGGCGAGCAGTACTTC
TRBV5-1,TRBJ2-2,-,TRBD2,CASTRTRPNTGELFF,TGCGCCAGCACCCGGACTAGACCAAACACCGGGGAGCTGTTTTTT
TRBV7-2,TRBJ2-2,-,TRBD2,CASSGGTSGVTGELFF,TGTGCCAGCAGCGGCGGGACTAGCGGGGTCACCGGGGAGCTGTTTTTT
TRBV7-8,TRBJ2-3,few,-,CASSRGGSSTDTQYF,TGTGCCAGCAGCCGCGGGGGCTCTAGCACAGATACGCAGTATTTT
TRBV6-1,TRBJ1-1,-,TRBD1,CASSEAYNQGDTEAFF,TGTGCCAGCAGTGAAGCGTATAACCAGGGGGACACTGAAGCTTTCTTT
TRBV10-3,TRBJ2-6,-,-,CAISELPSGANALTF,TGTGCCATCAGTGAGCTCCCATCTGGGGCCAACGCCCTGACTTTC
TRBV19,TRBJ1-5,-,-,CASRRVTSGNQPQHF,TGTGCCAGTCGCAGGGTGACTAGCGGCAATCAGCCCCAGCATTTT
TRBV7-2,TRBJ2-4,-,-,CASSLNRVNIQYF,TGTGCCAGCAGCCTTAACAGGGTTAACATTCAGTACTTC
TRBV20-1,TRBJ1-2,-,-,CSAIIPGTSFGYTF,TGCAGTGCTATTATACCCGGGACAAGCTTTGGCTACACCTTC
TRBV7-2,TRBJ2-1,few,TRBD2,CASSLWGLAPNNEQFF,TGTGCCAGCAGCTTATGGGGACTAGCACCTAACAATGAGCAGTTCTTC
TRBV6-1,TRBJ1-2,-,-,CASSEVSRDYGYTF,TGTGCCAGCAGTGAAGTTTCCAGAGACTATGGCTACACCTTC
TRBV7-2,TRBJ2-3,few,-,CASTPQGSSTDTQYF,TGTGCCAGCACCCCCCAGGGCTCGAGCACAGATACGCAGTATTTT
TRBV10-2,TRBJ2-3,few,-,CASSERGTSTDTQYF,TGCGCCAGCAGTGAGCGGGGGACTAGCACAGATACGCAGTATTTT
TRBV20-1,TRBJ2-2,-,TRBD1,CSASPGTGTGELFF,TGCAGTGCTAGTCCAGGGACAGGGACCGGGGAGCTGTTTTTT
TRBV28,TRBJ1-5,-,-,CASSPVREVARLYSNQPQHF,TGTGCCAGCAGTCCAGTTCGGGAGGTGGCCAGGTTATATAGCAATCAGCCCCAGCATTTT
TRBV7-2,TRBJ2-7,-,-,CASSLGKGPYEQYF,TGTGCCAGCAGCTTAGGGAAGGGGCCCTACGAGCAGTACTTC
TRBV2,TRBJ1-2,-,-,CASNKKVDGYTF,TGTGCCAGCAATAAGAAGGTCGATGGCTACACCTTC
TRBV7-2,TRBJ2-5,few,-,CASSLGLKETQYF,TGTGCCAGCAGCTTAGGACTCAAAGAGACCCAGTACTTC
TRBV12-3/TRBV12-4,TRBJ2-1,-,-,CASGPLSADEQFF,TGTGCCAGCGGCCCGTTGTCCGCGGATGAGCAGTTCTTC
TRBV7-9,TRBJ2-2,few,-,CASRGGGELFF,TGTGCCAGCAGGGGAGGCGGGGAGCTGTTTTTT
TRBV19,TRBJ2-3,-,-,CASSRRQTASTDTQYF,TGTGCCAGTAGTCGGAGACAGACAGCTAGCACAGATACGCAGTATTTT
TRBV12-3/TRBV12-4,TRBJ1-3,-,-,CASRLAGNTIYF,TGTGCCAGCAGACTAGCCGGAAACACCATATATTTT
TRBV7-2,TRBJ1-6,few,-,CASSLDFYNSPLHF,TGTGCCAGCAGCTTAGACTTCTATAATTCACCCCTCCACTTT
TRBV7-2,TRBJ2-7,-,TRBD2,CASSQDGTRREQYF,TGTGCCAGCAGCCAAGACGGGACTAGGCGTGAGCAGTACTTC
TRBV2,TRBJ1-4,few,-,CASQFEPVPTGPTNEKLFF,TGTGCCAGCCAATTTGAGCCCGTGCCGACGGGCCCTACTAATGAAAAACTGTTTTTT
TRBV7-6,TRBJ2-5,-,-,CASSLMWGTQYF,TGTGCCAGCAGCTTAATGTGGGGGACCCAGTACTTC
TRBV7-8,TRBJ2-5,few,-,CASSRGNQETQYF,TGTGCCAGCAGTCGGGGAAACCAAGAGACCCAGTACTTC
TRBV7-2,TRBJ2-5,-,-,CASNRQGGLQETQYF,TGTGCCAGCAATCGACAAGGGGGGCTCCAAGAGACCCAGTACTTC